These T cell receptor beta chains were read from a single sample in a study of blood T cells in healthy people across ages. One entry per CDR3 protein, called by TCRdb with MiXCR from the 5' RACE reads. The data show around 500,000 distinct CDR3 sequences, 47% seen once. Sample: blood. These receptors all stem from a man older than 75 in good health. The CDR3 runs from the conserved cysteine through the conserved F or W. The order of the fields is V gene, clone size, D gene, J gene, CDR3 DNA, CDR3 protein. The D gene is left open where the match is weak. Clone size is not always given. Where it is, it says once, few, many or a class for expanded clones.

V: TRBV28
size: NA
D: TRBD1
J: TRBJ2-6
DNA: TGTGCCAGCAGTCGACCGGGACAGGGGGCCTTTGGGGCCAACGTCCTGACTTTC
CDR3: CASSRPGQGAFGANVLTF

V: TRBV27
size: NA
D: NA
J: TRBJ2-1
DNA: TGTGCCAGCAGCTTGTATTGGTACAATGAGCAGTTCTTC
CDR3: CASSLYWYNEQFF

V: TRBV20-1
size: few
D: NA
J: TRBJ2-1
DNA: TGCAGTGCTAGAGAGTCCCGGCGGACCACCAGTGAGCAGTTCTTC
CDR3: CSARESRRTTSEQFF

V: TRBV10-3
size: once
D: TRBD2
J: TRBJ2-7
DNA: TGTGCCATCAGTATCGGACTAGCGGGAGACAACGAGCAGTACTTC
CDR3: CAISIGLAGDNEQYF

V: TRBV7-2
size: NA
D: NA
J: TRBJ1-5
DNA: TGTGCCAGCAGCTCCCAAAGGGCCCGCAATCAGCCCCAGCATTTT
CDR3: CASSSQRARNQPQHF

V: TRBV21-1
size: few
D: NA
J: TRBJ2-1
DNA: TGTGCCAGCAGCCAACTGGACAGGGGTAGAGGGGGTTACAATGAGCAGTTCTTC
CDR3: CASSQLDRGRGGYNEQFF

V: TRBV6-5
size: NA
D: NA
J: TRBJ2-1
DNA: TGTGCCAGCCGCGGGGTGGGGGGCTCCTACAATGAGCAGTTCTTC
CDR3: CASRGVGGSYNEQFF

V: TRBV6-2/TRBV6-3
size: NA
D: NA
J: TRBJ2-1
DNA: TGTGCCAGCAGTTATTCCCCCTCTAGGAGTGAGCAGTTCTTC
CDR3: CASSYSPSRSEQFF

V: TRBV25-1
size: few
D: NA
J: TRBJ2-1
DNA: TGTGCCAGCAGTGAATACGGGGGGCACTACAATGAGCAGTTCTTC
CDR3: CASSEYGGHYNEQFF

V: TRBV3-1
size: NA
D: TRBD2
J: TRBJ2-7
DNA: TGTGCCAGCAGCACCCCGGGACTAGCGGGATTGCAGTACTTC
CDR3: CASSTPGLAGLQYF